The 3 T cell receptor beta chains given below trace back to one sample, sequenced in a study of T cell clonotyping in hematopoietic cell transplantation. Data came from immunoSEQ multiplex PCR; TCRdb stores just in-frame clones and leaves some out. In the table there are over 35,000 clones, 88% of which are singletons. Sequenced sample: peripheral blood mononuclear cells. The receptor source for this set is a woman aged 40 to 49 in good health. Some clones in this sample may be carry-over from other donors' samples.

This sequence joins TRBV5-1 and TRBJ2-5; D unclear. The germline V gene encodes CDR1 SGHRS and CDR2 YFSETQ. This CDR3 comprises 12 residues. The germline V and J ends were trimmed by 4 bases and 4 bases, with 8 bases remaining between them. The CDR3 coding sequence is TGCGCCAGCAGCCTGATGTCAGAGACCCAGTACTTC. Its protein product is CASSLMSETQYF.

The rearrangement uses TRBV4-2 and TRBJ1-4; TRBD1 might be the D (5 bases). The CDR3 covers 12 residues. V was cut by 4 bases and J by 8 bases, with 8 bases left in between. CDR1 and CDR2 (germline): LGHNA, YNFKEQ. DNA of the CDR3: TGTGCCAGCAGCCGTACAGGAGAAAAACTGTTTTTT. Translating it yields CASSRTGEKLFF.

The chain is built from TRBV6-5 and TRBJ1-4; a weak D match, TRBD1 (6 bases). CDR1 and CDR2 from the germline V gene are MNHEY and SVGAGI. The CDR3 consists of 14 residues. Between the trimmed V and J ends, which lost 5 bases and 6 bases, there was a span of 13 bases. The CDR3 region is CASSTRGEDEKLFF. In DNA form, the CDR3 reads TGTGCCAGCAGTACCAGGGGAGAAGATGAAAAACTGTTTTTT.